What follows is one T cell receptor (beta chain) and its context. Its antigen has not been determined. One base away there is no much larger clone; base qualities are not given. Ficoll-Paque density gradient centrifugation was used to isolate PBMCs. This sample was taken from a study of T-cell memory formation after mild COVID-19 (dated by TCRdb to the early 2020s). Some background on the complete study: Most TCR sequence clusters were specific to one of the two donors. Longitudinal TCRalpha and TCRbeta repertoire sequencing tracked T-cell clones expanding and contracting after mild COVID-19 in two donors. Two young, previously healthy adult volunteers, one female and one male, were included in the cohort. General conclusions and limits of the study: Balanced CD4/CD8 phenotypes were observed for clones contracting from day 15 to 85, whereas a bias towards CD4+ was observed for a second wave of clones expanding from day 15 to 37. Only two mild cases were covered in the study, and larger cohorts including severe cases with pre-infection samples were considered necessary. Contracting CD4+ clones were located mainly in the CM and EM memory subsets, whereas CD8+ clones were found to be enriched in EMRA. SARS-CoV-2 specificity of the second-wave clones peaking on day 37 was not confirmed. Some responding clones were found in pre-infection memory, which suggests that pre-existing cross-reactive memory T cells took part in the SARS-CoV-2 response.

These reads were obtained on an Illumina NovaSeq 6000. Using 5'RACE with constant-segment primers, TCRalpha and TCRbeta cDNA libraries were constructed, with sample barcodes and unique molecular identifiers added in the process. Trizol reagent was used to extract RNA from every sample. Amplification of the libraries took two PCR steps, and the second step added a second sample barcode plus Illumina TruSeq adapters. The libraries were sequenced on an Illumina NovaSeq using 2 x 150 bp paired-end reads. The paper's processing steps were these. With migec v1.2.7, reads were demultiplexed and then collapsed into UMI-guided consensus sequences. Using mixcr v2.1.11, UMI consensuses were aligned to TRA and TRB V and J templates and then assembled into clonotypes. A clonotype was counted as expanded or contracted only when both edgeR and NoisET called the clonotype significant, with the noise models trained on biological replicates. edgeR calls used a false discovery rate-adjusted p below 0.01 and a log2 fold-change threshold of 1. As an exploratory analysis of dynamics, max-normalized trajectories of the 1000 most abundant clonotypes were examined by PCA with hierarchical clustering. Each responding clone was given a CD4 or CD8 phenotype based on the CD4+ and CD8+ repertoires, which had been sequenced separately. The public reads were run again by TCRdb, first through fastp at Q25 and then through MiXCR, and only productive beta chains were kept. When rows share a CDR3 protein, they turn into one entry using the most common DNA and genes. TCRdb's processing, not the authors', yielded these V and J calls. Present in this sample are around 510,000 distinct CDR3 sequences, roughly a fifth of which were seen just once. The biggest ten clones account for about 8.7% of the sample.

The germline V gene provides CDR1 MGHRA and CDR2 YSYEKL. The V and J ends are trimmed by 2 bases and 9 bases, leaving 16 bases between them. The CDR3 measures 15 amino acids from cysteine to phenylalanine. Of all the DNA, just the CDR3 is kept, 45 bases in frame from base 1. What was sequenced was PBMCs or a T cell subset sorted from them (not recorded which). In this chain, TRBV4-1 is recombined with TRBJ2-2; TRBD2 is perhaps the D gene, given 7 matching bases. The sequence derives from an adult woman who had mild COVID-19 (a few samples of this study predate the infection). The sample titles of this study are shuffled in the database, so cell type and time point are left out; the donor was told from shared clones. The DNA reads as follows: TGCGCCAGCAGCCAACCTTACAGGGAGGGTCGGGAGCTGTTTTTT. This yields the protein CASSQPYREGRELFF.